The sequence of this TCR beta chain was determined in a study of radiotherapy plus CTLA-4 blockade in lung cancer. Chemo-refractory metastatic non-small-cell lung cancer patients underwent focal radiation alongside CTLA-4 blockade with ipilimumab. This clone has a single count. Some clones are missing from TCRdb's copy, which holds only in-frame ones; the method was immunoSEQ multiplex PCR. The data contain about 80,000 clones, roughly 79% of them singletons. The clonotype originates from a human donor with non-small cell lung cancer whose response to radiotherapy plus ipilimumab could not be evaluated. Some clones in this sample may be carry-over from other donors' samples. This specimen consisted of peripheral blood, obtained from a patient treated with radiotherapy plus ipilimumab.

The CDR3 DNA is TGTGCCAGCAGCCAAGATCCCGCCGGACACCCTAGCAATCAGCCCCAGCATTTT. Amino acid sequence: CASSQDPAGHPSNQPQHF. The chain links TRBV4-2 to TRBJ1-5, with D perhaps TRBD1 (5 bases). Germline V gene data show CDR1 as LGHNA and CDR2 as YNFKEQ. CDR3 length: 18 amino acids. Deletions cut 0 bases from V and 0 bases from J, with 15 bases between.